This TCR beta chain was captured by sequencing in a study of shared clonotypes between healthy human individuals. Whole-study results and caveats: Non-shared clonotypes had lower generation probabilities than clonotypes shared by all four sorted-subset donors.

Negatively enriched CD4+ T cells were divided by CD45RA into naive and memory. This clone was detected a few times. What it binds is not known. Researchers divided each subset's genomic DNA evenly across several immunoSEQ plates. An approximately 200 ng quantity of DNA, 25,000 to 35,000 T cell genomes, went into the sorted-subset replicate PCRs. Repertoires were generated with immunoSEQ multiplex PCR, while TCRdb's copy carries only in-frame clones and drops some. The data show 600,000 to 800,000 clones, over 60% seen once. V was shortened by 1 base and J by 2 bases, with 10 bases between the two germline ends. This CDR3 spans 14 amino acids. The germline V gene encodes CDR1 GTSNPN and CDR2 SVGIG (reference sequence).

The gene calls are TRBV30 and TRBJ2-3; D unresolved. This TCR was recovered from a woman aged 25-40 years in good health. Specimen: memory CD4+ T cells sorted from blood. Subset in this sample: CD45RA-negative fraction. The CDR3 reads CAWSGIVATDTQYF. DNA for the CDR3: TGTGCCTGGAGTGGTATAGTAGCCACAGATACGCAGTATTTT.